The rows below give T cell receptor beta chains drawn from one sample of a study of blood T cell repertoires in COVID-19. Produced via immunoSEQ multiplex PCR; TCRdb's table is partial and in-frame only. The top ten clones hold approximately 25% of a sample with more than 85,000 clones, 84% of them seen once. Specimen: peripheral blood. The source is a man between 60 and 75 years old with acute or convalescent COVID-19. The CDR3 runs from the conserved cysteine through the conserved F or W.

>TRBJ2-3|TRBV2
CASSAPGARTDTQYF
>TRBJ2-3|TRBV7-8
CASSLQGLAGHGSTDTQYF
>TRBJ1-1|TRBV2
CATRREGAYGTEAFF
>TRBJ1-2|TRBV6-5
CASRGLRGQRGYTF
>TRBJ2-3|TRBV2
CASSEVRLAGGIQDTQYF
>TRBJ2-1|TRBV2
CASRTDSSVDEQFF
>TRBJ1-6|TRBV11-2
CASSFGQGVTPLHF
>TRBJ1-5|TRBV6-2/TRBV6-3
CASSYALVVQPQHF
>TRBJ2-7|TRBV12-3/TRBV12-4
CASSRDRWYEQYF
>TRBJ1-2|TRBV28
CASSTGGTNYGYTF
>TRBJ2-5|TRBV19
CASSIDLTAPETQYF
>TRBJ1-3|TRBV7-2
CASSGTGAGNTIYF
>TRBJ1-2|TRBV7-9
CASSLGHGYTF